The clone carrying this T cell receptor beta chain was counted a few times. Its matching antigen is unknown. This sample is part of a study of PD-L1 blockade in urothelial cancer. At the level of the study: Bladder-origin urothelial cancer in males covered twenty-five of 29 patients.

Method: immunoSEQ multiplex PCR; TCRdb's copy keeps in-frame clones and lacks some. The table lists 100,000 to 150,000 clones, 86% of them singletons. As to time point: peripheral blood 6 weeks after treatment start. Each patient presented with locally advanced or metastatic urothelial carcinoma. Whole-study results and caveats: Below-median pretreatment blood TCR clonality was a predictor of better survival.

The clonotype was recovered from a man in his fifties or sixties with urothelial cancer. Sequenced material: PBMCs, taken around atezolizumab (anti-PD-L1) treatment.

The CDR3 DNA sequence: TGTGCCAGCAGCAGACTAGCGGGAGCCGAGCAGTACTTC. Protein: CASSRLAGAEQYF. J is TRBJ2-7 and V is TRBV11-1, with 12 positions matching TRBD2. Germline V lookup: CDR1 SGHAT, CDR2 FQDESV (reference sequence). CDR3 length equals 13 residues. V gave up 5 bases and J gave up 6 bases; unmatched junction bases: 2. Variable domain in full (rest from reference TRBV11-1 and TRBJ2-7): EAEVAQSPRYKITEKSQAVAFWCDPISGHATLYWYRQILGQGPELLVQFQDESVVDDSQLPKDRFSAERLKGVDSTLKIQPAELGDSAMYLCASSRLAGAEQYFGPGTRLTVT.